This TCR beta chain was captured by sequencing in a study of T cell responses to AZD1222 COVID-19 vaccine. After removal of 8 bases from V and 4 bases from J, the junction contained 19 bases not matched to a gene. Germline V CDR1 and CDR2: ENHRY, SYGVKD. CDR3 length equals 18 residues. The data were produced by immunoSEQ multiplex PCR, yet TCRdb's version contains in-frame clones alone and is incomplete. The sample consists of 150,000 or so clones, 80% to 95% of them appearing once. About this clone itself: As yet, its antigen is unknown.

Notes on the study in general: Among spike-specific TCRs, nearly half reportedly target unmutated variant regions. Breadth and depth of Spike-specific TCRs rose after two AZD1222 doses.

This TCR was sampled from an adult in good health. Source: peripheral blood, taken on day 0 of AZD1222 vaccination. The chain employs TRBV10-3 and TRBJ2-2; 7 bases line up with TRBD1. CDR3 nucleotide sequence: TGTGCCATCTCCCCGTCTCCGGTTACAGGGGAAAGCACCGGGGAGCTGTTTTTT. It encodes CAISPSPVTGESTGELFF.